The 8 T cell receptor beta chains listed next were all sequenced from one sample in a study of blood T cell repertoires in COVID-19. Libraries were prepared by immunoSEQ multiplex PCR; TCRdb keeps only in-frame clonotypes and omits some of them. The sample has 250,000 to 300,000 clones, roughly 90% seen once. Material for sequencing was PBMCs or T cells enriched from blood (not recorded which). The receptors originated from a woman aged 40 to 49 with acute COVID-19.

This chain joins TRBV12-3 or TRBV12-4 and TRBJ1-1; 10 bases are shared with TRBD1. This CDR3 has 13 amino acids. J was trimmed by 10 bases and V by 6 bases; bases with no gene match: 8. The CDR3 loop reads CASRPGTGAAAFF. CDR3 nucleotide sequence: TGTGCCAGCAGACCCGGGACAGGGGCGGCAGCTTTCTTT.

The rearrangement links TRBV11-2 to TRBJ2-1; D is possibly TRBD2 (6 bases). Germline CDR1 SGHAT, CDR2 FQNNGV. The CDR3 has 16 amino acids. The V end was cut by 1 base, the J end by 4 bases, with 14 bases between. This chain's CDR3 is CASSLVGGLGYNEQFF. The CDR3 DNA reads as TGTGCCAGCAGCTTAGTTGGAGGGCTCGGGTACAATGAGCAGTTCTTC.

CDR3 region: CAISGYRGLNYEQYF. The DNA for the CDR3 is TGTGCCATCAGTGGTTACAGGGGCCTTAACTACGAGCAGTACTTC. The chain employs TRBV10-3 and TRBJ2-7, with 7 nucleotides matching TRBD1. V dropped 4 bases and J dropped 3; count of bases not matched to a gene: 9. The CDR3 sequence is 15 residues long. The germline CDR1 and CDR2 sequences are ENHRY and SYGVKD.

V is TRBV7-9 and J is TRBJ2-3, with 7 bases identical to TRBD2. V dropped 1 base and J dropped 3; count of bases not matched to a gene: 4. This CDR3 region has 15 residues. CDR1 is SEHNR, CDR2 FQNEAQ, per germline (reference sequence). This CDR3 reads CASSLVGEGTDTQYF. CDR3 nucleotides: TGTGCCAGCAGCTTAGTAGGGGAGGGGACAGATACGCAGTATTTT. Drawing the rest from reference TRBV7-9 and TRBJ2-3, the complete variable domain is DTGVSQNPRHKITKRGQNVTFRCDPISEHNRLYWYRQTLGQGPEFLTYFQNEAQLEKSRLLSDRFSAERPKGSFSTLEIQRTEQGDSAMYLCASSLVGEGTDTQYFGPGTRLTVL.

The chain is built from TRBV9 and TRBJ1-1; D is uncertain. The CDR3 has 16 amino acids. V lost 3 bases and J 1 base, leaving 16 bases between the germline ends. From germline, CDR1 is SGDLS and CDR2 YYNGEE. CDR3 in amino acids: CASSATRGNRNTEAFF. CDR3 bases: TGTGCCAGCAGCGCGACCCGGGGTAACAGGAACACTGAAGCTTTCTTT.

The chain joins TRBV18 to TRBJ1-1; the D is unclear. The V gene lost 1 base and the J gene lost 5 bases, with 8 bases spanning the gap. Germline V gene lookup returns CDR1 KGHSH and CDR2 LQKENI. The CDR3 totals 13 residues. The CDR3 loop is CASSPLSGTEAFF. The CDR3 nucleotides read TGTGCCAGCTCACCACTATCGGGGACTGAAGCTTTCTTT.

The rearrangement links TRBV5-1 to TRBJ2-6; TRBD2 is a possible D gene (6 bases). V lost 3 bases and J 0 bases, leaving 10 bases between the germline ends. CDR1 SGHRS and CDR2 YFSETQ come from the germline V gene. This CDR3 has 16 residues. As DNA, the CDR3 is TGCGCCAGCAGCTCAATCGGGAGCTCTGGGGCCAACGTCCTGACTTTC. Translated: CASSSIGSSGANVLTF.

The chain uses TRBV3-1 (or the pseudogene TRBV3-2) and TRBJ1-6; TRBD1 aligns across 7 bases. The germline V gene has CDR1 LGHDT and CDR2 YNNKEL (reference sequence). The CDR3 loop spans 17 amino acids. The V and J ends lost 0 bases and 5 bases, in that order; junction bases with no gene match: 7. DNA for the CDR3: TGTGCCAGCAGCCAAGATTGGACAGGTGGGCATAATTCACCCCTCCACTTT. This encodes CASSQDWTGGHNSPLHF.